A single sample is the source of the 3 T cell receptor beta chains below, sequenced in a study of T cells in localized non-small cell lung cancer. Sequenced by immunoSEQ multiplex PCR; TCRdb stores in-frame clones only, minus some. The table shows about 33,000 clones, with over 85% occurring only once. The sequences come from peripheral blood, collected before any cancer treatment. The receptors stem from a female donor at least 60 years old with stage I lung adenocarcinoma.

V usage is TRBV7-8 and J usage is TRBJ2-5; 7 bases are shared with TRBD2. Germline assignment: CDR1 SGHVS and CDR2 FQNEAQ. The CDR3 extends over 16 amino acids. V shed 6 bases, J shed 2 bases, and the junction held 12 bases outside the gene matches. CDR3 amino acids: CASSSSHAGEQETQYF. The CDR3 nucleotides read TGTGCCAGCAGTTCTTCCCACGCGGGGGAACAAGAGACCCAGTACTTC. Supplemented by reference TRBV7-8 and TRBJ2-5, the full variable domain reads GAGVSQSPRYKVAKRGQDVALRCDPISGHVSLFWYQQALGQGPEFLTYFQNEAQLDKSGLPSDRFFAERPEGSVSTLKIQRTQQEDSAVYLCASSSSHAGEQETQYFGPGTRLLVL.

This clone was seen once. The chain employs TRBV28 and TRBJ1-6; D is unclear. CDR3 length: 15 amino acids. Germline loops: CDR1 MDHEN, CDR2 SYDVKM. The V gene lost 7 bases and the J gene lost 9 bases, with 19 bases spanning the gap. The CDR3 nucleotides read TGTGCCAGCATTGGTAGTCTCACCCGGGGTTCACCCCTCCACTTT. Translated, it gives CASIGSLTRGSPLHF. The full variable domain, completed using reference TRBV28 and TRBJ1-6, is DVKVTQSSRYLVKRTGEKVFLECVQDMDHENMFWYRQDPGLGLRLIYFSYDVKMKEKGDIPEGYSVSREKKERFSLILESASTNQTSMYLCASIGSLTRGSPLHFGNGTRLTVT.

The genes are TRBV29-1 and TRBJ2-1; 8 nucleotides match TRBD1. CDR1 and CDR2 (germline): SQVTM, ANQGSEA. Trimming cost V 3 bases and J 1 base; bases outside gene matches: 5. This CDR3 comprises 15 residues. For the CDR3, the DNA is TGCAGCGTTGACGCACAGGGGGTATCCTACAATGAGCAGTTCTTC. The encoded protein is CSVDAQGVSYNEQFF.